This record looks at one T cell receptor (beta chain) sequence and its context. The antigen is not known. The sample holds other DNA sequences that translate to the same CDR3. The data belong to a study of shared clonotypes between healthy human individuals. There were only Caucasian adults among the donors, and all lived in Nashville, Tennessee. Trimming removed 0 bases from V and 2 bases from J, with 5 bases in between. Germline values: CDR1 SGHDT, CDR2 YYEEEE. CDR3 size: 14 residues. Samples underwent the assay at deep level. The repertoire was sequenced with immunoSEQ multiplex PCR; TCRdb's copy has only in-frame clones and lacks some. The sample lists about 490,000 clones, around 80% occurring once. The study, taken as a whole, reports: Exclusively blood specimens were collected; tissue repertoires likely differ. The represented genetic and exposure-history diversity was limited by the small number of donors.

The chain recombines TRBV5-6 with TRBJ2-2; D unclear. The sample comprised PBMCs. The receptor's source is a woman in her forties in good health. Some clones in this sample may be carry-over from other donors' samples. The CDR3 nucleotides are TGTGCCAGCAGCTTGGGGAGAAACACCGGGGAGCTGTTTTTT. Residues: CASSLGRNTGELFF.